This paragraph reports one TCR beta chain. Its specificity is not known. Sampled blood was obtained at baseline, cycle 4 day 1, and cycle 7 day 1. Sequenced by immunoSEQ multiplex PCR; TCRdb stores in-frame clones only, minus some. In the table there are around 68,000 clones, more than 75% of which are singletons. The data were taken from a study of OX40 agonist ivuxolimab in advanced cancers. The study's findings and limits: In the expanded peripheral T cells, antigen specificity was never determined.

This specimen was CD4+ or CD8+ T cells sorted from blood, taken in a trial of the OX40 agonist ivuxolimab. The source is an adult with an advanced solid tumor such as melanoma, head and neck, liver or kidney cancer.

Written as DNA, the CDR3 is TGTGCCAGCAGTCGAGGGGGAGGGGGGGCCAACGTCCTGACTTTC. As protein: CASSRGGGGANVLTF. The rearrangement joins TRBV6-5 to TRBJ2-6, with D maybe TRBD2 (7 bases). CDR3 length: 15 residues. The V and J ends lost 5 bases and 4 bases respectively, with 12 bases between them. Germline V gene lookup returns CDR1 MNHEY and CDR2 SVGAGI.